The next 3 T cell receptor beta chains were all read from a single sample in a study of blood T cell repertoires in COVID-19. The protocol was immunoSEQ multiplex PCR, while the TCRdb copy is restricted to in-frame clones and leaves out a portion. Among about 63,000 clones, about 81% were seen once, and the ten largest hold 12%. The specimen sequenced was peripheral blood. The source of these receptors is a human donor in a cohort sampled during active COVID-19.

The gene calls are TRBV19 and TRBJ1-1, with no clear D. Per germline, CDR1 LNHDA and CDR2 SQIVND (reference sequence). Deletions cut 4 bases from V and 7 bases from J, with 16 bases between. CDR3 length equals 14 residues. For the CDR3, the DNA is TGTGCCAGTAGTACGACGACAATTAGCGTTGAAGCTTTCTTT. This sequence encodes CASSTTTISVEAFF. Supplemented by reference TRBV19 and TRBJ1-1, the full variable domain reads DGGITQSPKYLFRKEGQNVTLSCEQNLNHDAMYWYRQDPGQGLRLIYYSQIVNDFQKGDIAEGYSVSREKKESFPLTVTSAQKNPTAFYLCASSTTTISVEAFFGQGTRLTVV.

The chain is built from TRBV4-3 and TRBJ1-1; 7 bases fit TRBD1. The CDR3 totals 14 residues. In germline, CDR1 is LGHNA, CDR2 YSLEER. Trimming at V came to 5 bases and at J to 7 bases, leaving 10 bases not matched to a gene. CDR3 sequence reads: CASSTRQGGYEAFF. The CDR3, as DNA: TGCGCCAGCAGCACCCGACAGGGTGGATATGAAGCTTTCTTT.

The chain carries TRBV7-9 and TRBJ2-2, with 7 positions matching TRBD1. Germline CDR1 is SEHNR and CDR2 is FQNEAQ (reference sequence). The CDR3 sequence is 15 residues long. The V segment lost 3 bases and the J segment 5 bases; nucleotides outside the gene matches: 6. CDR3: CASSFPGTVTGELFF. In DNA, the CDR3 is TGTGCCAGCAGCTTCCCCGGGACAGTTACCGGGGAGCTGTTTTTT.